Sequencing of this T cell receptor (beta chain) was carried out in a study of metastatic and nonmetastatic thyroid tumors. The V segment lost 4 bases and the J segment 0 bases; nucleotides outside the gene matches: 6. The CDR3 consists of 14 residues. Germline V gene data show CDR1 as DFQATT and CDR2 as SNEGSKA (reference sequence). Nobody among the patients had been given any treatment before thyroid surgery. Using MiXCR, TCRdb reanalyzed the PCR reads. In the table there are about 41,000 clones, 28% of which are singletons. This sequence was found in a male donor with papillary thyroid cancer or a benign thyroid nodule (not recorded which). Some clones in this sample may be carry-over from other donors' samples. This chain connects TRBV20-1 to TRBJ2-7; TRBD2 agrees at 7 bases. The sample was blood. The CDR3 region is CSANGGGSSYEQYF. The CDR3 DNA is TGCAGTGCTAATGGCGGGGGAAGCTCCTACGAGCAGTACTTC.